What follows describes a single T cell receptor (beta chain). The target antigen is unknown. This entry is derived from a study of shared clonotypes between healthy human individuals. Study-wide findings and caveats: A few donors showed sharing of about 4.6% of naive CD4 clonotypes.

TCRdb's copy holds only in-frame clones and misses some; the assay was immunoSEQ multiplex PCR. Of around 1.9 million clones listed, roughly 91% were seen once; the top ten hold approximately 1.7%. Terminally differentiated effector memory CD45RA+ cells were left out of the naive CD8 fraction, which was CD45RO-negative and positively selected for CCR7. Germline lookup yields CDR1 SGHAT and CDR2 FQNNGV. CDR3 size: 16 residues. Trimming pared 1 base from V and 1 base from J, leaving 13 bases between. The sequencing sample was made of naive CD8+ T cells from PBMCs. This clonotype originated in a young man in good health. Some clones in this sample may be carry-over from other donors' samples. The V call is TRBV11-2, the J call TRBJ1-1, with D unclear. In DNA form, the CDR3 reads TGTGCCAGCAGCTTAGGTATACTACTCTGGAACACTGAAGCTTTCTTT. Amino acids: CASSLGILLWNTEAFF.